This T cell receptor beta chain was obtained from a study of cytomegalovirus exposure and HLA in healthy donors. Whereas donors were nominally healthy upon sampling, unrecorded immune exposures were probable. PCR was performed using 60 Vbeta and 13 Jbeta primers. Some clones are missing from TCRdb's copy, which holds only in-frame ones; the method was immunoSEQ multiplex PCR. In the table there are fewer than 200,000 clones, about 80% of which are singletons. V shed 0 bases and J shed 7 bases, with 13 bases lying between them. The germline CDR1 and CDR2 sequences are SGDLS and YYNGEE. The CDR3 is made up of 14 amino acids.

The chain recombines TRBV9 with TRBJ1-2; possibly TRBD1 for D (6 bases). This sequence was found in a man between 35 and 55 years old in good health and CMV-seropositive. Sequencing was performed on PBMCs. The CDR3 loop reads CASSVVQGQGGYTF. The CDR3 region has the DNA TGTGCCAGCAGCGTAGTCCAGGGGCAAGGTGGCTACACCTTC. Supplemented by reference TRBV9 and TRBJ1-2, the full variable domain reads DSGVTQTPKHLITATGQRVTLRCSPRSGDLSVYWYQQSLDQGLQFLIQYYNGEERAKGNILERFSAQQFPDLHSELNLSSLELGDSALYFCASSVVQGQGGYTFGSGTRLTVV.